The clone carrying this T cell receptor beta chain was recorded at least ten times. The data were obtained in a study of human T cells and chemical hapten exposure. The time point here: patch test 2, 6 weeks after DPC sensitization. Treatment described: therapeutic diphenylcyclopropenone sensitization with weekly scalp DPC. TCRdb re-derived calls from the RACE reads in MiXCR, one entry per CDR3 protein. The sample lists approximately 120,000 distinct CDR3 sequences; 9.2% were seen once. The CDR3 is 13 residues long. V shed 3 bases and J shed 7 bases, with 12 bases lying between them. This receptor was identified in a woman between 40 and 50 years old with alopecia areata. Some clones in this sample may be carry-over from other donors' samples. V usage is TRBV12-3 or TRBV12-4 and J usage is TRBJ1-2, with a weak D call TRBD1 (6 bases). The starting material was whole blood, obtained in connection with sensitization to the hapten diphenylcyclopropenone (DPC). Written as DNA, the CDR3 is TGTGCCAGCAGTTTCCAGGGGCCGGCTGGCTACACCTTC. Translated, it gives CASSFQGPAGYTF.